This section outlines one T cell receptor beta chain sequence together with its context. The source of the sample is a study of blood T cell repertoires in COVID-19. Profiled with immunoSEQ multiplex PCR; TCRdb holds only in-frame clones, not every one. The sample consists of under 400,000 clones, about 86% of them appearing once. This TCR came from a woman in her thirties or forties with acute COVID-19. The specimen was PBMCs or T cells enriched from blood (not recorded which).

CDR3 region: CASSLRWERGNTEAFF. The DNA of the CDR3 is TGTGCCAGCAGCTTACGTTGGGAAAGGGGGAACACTGAAGCTTTCTTT. V is TRBV7-8 and J is TRBJ1-1; TRBD1 might be the D (5 bases). Germline CDR1 SGHVS, CDR2 FQNEAQ. Trimming took off 2 bases at V and 1 base at J, with 14 bases between the two ends. The CDR3 consists of 16 residues.